These 4 T cell receptor beta chains originate from one sample sequenced in a study of beta chain features in type 1 diabetes. The sequenced template was cDNA made from the entire isolated RNA. Generated by immunoSEQ multiplex PCR, the TCRdb table keeps only in-frame clones and is missing some. The sample includes a few hundred thousand clones, 25% to 30% of them seen just once. Input material: central memory CD4+ T cells from blood. These receptors originate from a man aged 25-45 years in good health.

This clone has more than one count but fewer than ten. This chain connects TRBV29-1 to TRBJ2-3; tentatively, D is TRBD2 (6 bases). This CDR3 has 14 residues. The V end lost 4 bases, the J end lost 1 base, and 12 bases lay between the germline ends. Germline lookup yields CDR1 SQVTM and CDR2 ANQGSEA. CDR3 DNA sequence: TGCAGCGTTGTGGGCGGGGTTCGCACAGATACGCAGTATTTT. Amino acids: CSVVGGVRTDTQYF.

V gene TRBV7-8 combines with J gene TRBJ1-1, with 7 bases that match TRBD1. There are 16 residues in the CDR3. Trimming at V came to 7 bases and at J to 1 base, leaving 12 bases not matched to a gene. The germline gives CDR1 SGHVS, CDR2 FQNEAQ. CDR3 sequence: CASTPGQGVRNTEAFF. The CDR3, as DNA: TGTGCCAGCACCCCTGGGCAGGGGGTTAGGAACACTGAAGCTTTCTTT. Full variable domain (missing parts from reference TRBV7-8 and TRBJ1-1): GAGVSQSPRYKVAKRGQDVALRCDPISGHVSLFWYQQALGQGPEFLTYFQNEAQLDKSGLPSDRFFAERPEGSVSTLKIQRTQQEDSAVYLCASTPGQGVRNTEAFFGQGTRLTVV.

The chain recombines TRBV7-8 with TRBJ1-2, with D possibly being TRBD1 (5 bases). Trimming cost V 5 bases and J 2 bases, with 9 bases left between them. This CDR3 contains 13 residues. Germline V CDR1 and CDR2: SGHVS, FQNEAQ. The chain's CDR3 is CASSSRGNYGYTF. The CDR3 DNA reads TGTGCCAGCAGCAGCCGGGGGAACTATGGCTACACCTTC.

This clone appeared a few times. The chain is built from TRBV6-5 and TRBJ2-1; TRBD2 matches at 7 bases. CDR1 and CDR2 from the germline V gene are MNHEY and SVGAGI. The CDR3 is made up of 15 amino acids. After removal of 2 bases from V and 5 bases from J, the junction contained 6 bases not matched to a gene. The CDR3, as DNA: TGTGCCAGCAGTTACGTTTCTAGCGGCGACAATGAGCAGTTCTTC. This encodes CASSYVSSGDNEQFF.